The TCR beta chain under discussion was sequenced for a study of graft-versus-host responses after intestinal transplantation. Background on the study: Recipients uniformly received anti-thymocyte globulin induction, followed by tacrolimus and steroids for about three years.

As to this clone: The target antigen is unknown.

Study-wide results and caveats: The authors found GvH clones in recipient marrow, some appearing first in ileum or blood. High graft-versus-host to host-versus-graft clonal ratios were found in allografts of patients who had graft-donor T cell macrochimerism. Early HvG declines after transplant were associated with peak circulating GvH clone levels.

The CDR3 spans 14 residues. Produced via immunoSEQ multiplex PCR; TCRdb's table is partial and in-frame only. The sample consists of some 45,000 clones, 85% to 95% of them appearing once. The receptor's source is a human patient who received an intestinal transplant, so some T cells may come from the graft donor. The sequenced sample was PBMCs, obtained approximately 360 days after intestinal transplant. This chain links TRBV21-1 with TRBJ1-2. TRBV21-1 is a listed pseudogene. CDR3 bases: TGTGCCAGCAGCATGGGGGGGGGCCGCTATGGCTACACCTTC. Translated, it gives CASSMGGGRYGYTF.